This T cell receptor (beta chain) emerged from a study of blood T cells in healthy people across ages. Per individual sample, total RNA of at least 5.5 micrograms was extracted. Germline lookup yields CDR1 MNHEY and CDR2 SMNVEV (reference sequence). The CDR3 extends over 14 amino acids. The J segment lost 7 bases and the V segment lost 4 bases, leaving 10 bases of the junction unmatched. A second about 7 to 11 cycle PCR used barcoded and J-beta primers. Each of the cDNA molecules was tagged by a template-switch adaptor with 12 random nucleotides. MiXCR, applied by TCRdb to the 5' RACE reads, yields one record per CDR3 protein. The sample lists hundreds of thousands of distinct CDR3 sequences, around 42% seen once, with roughly 18% in the top ten. Whole-study results and caveats: Estimated diversity that came from one million T cells was considered an underestimate. Naive T cell percentage by flow cytometry tracked strongly with beta diversity.

A remark on this clonotype: Its antigen is still unknown.

Source material: blood. The clonotype comes from a man between 60 and 75 years old in good health. The genes are TRBV27 and TRBJ2-7, with 7 bases aligning to TRBD1. CDR3 amino acids: CASSSWTGGLEQYF. The CDR3 region has the DNA TGTGCCAGCAGTTCCTGGACAGGAGGCTTGGAGCAGTACTTC.